This TCR beta chain was obtained from a study of patients and donors after allogeneic stem cell transplantation. One entry per CDR3 protein, called by TCRdb with MiXCR from the RT-PCR reads. Among tens of thousands of distinct CDR3 sequences listed, about 37% were seen once. This clonotype was recorded a few times. Germline loops: CDR1 DFQATT, CDR2 SNEGSKA (reference sequence). Trimming took off 1 base at V and 8 bases at J, with 12 bases between the two ends. The CDR3 runs 14 residues. This TCR came from a human donor who was either an allogeneic HSCT recipient or a stem cell or donor lymphocyte infusion donor (not recorded which). It is not recorded whose cells these are; they may come from a transplant donor. Sequenced sample: blood, either unsorted or a sorted T cell fraction (not recorded which). The chain links TRBV20-1 to TRBJ1-6, with D possibly being TRBD1 (6 bases). As DNA, the CDR3 is TGCAGTGCTAGAGTTTCAGGGGAGCATTCACCCCTCCACTTT. Translated: CSARVSGEHSPLHF.